The clone carrying this T cell receptor beta chain was detected a few times. This CDR3 spans 13 amino acids. The germline V gene encodes CDR1 MDHEN and CDR2 SYDVKM. Trimming pared 6 bases from V and 0 bases from J, leaving 9 bases between. This sample was taken from a study of identical twins. From the 5' RACE reads, TCRdb called clonotypes with MiXCR, one entry per CDR3 protein. This sample has 350,000 or so distinct CDR3 sequences; 9% to 15% occur once, and the top ten carry just over 7%. Separately, the same data were catalogued under a study of yellow fever vaccine responses in identical twins.

The chain joins TRBV28 to TRBJ2-7; no clear D gene. The sample consisted of CD8+ T cells sorted from blood. The origin of this receptor is a woman between 18 and 30 years old in good health. CDR3 in DNA: TGTGCCAGCAGGGGGTCCAGCTCCTACGAGCAGTACTTC. This gives the protein CASRGSSSYEQYF.